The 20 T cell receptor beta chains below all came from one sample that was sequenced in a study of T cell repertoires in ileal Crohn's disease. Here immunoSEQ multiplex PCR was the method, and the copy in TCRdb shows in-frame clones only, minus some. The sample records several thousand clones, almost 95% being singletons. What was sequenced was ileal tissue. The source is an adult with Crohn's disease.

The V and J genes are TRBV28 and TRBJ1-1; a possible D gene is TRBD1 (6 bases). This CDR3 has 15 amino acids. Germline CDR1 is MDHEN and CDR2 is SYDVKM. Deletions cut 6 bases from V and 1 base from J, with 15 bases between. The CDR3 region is CASRRPGQPNTEAFF. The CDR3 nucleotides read TGTGCCAGCAGGCGCCCCGGACAGCCGAACACTGAAGCTTTCTTT.

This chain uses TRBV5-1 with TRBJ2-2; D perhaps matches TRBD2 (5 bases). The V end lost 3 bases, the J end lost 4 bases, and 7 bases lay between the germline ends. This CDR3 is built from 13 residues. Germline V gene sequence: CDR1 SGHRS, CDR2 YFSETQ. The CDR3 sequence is CASSYGGTGELFF. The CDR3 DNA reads TGCGCCAGCAGCTATGGAGGCACCGGGGAGCTGTTTTTT.

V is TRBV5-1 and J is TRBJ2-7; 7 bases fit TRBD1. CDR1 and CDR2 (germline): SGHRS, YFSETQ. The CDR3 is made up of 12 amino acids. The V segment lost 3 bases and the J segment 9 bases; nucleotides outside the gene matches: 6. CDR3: CASSSQGTGQYF. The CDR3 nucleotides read TGCGCCAGCAGCTCACAGGGGACCGGGCAGTACTTC.

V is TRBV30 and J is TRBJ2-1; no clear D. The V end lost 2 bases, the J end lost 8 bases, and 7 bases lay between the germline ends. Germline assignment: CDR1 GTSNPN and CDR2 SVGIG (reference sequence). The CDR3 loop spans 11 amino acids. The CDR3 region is CAWSLLDEQFF. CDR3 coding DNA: TGTGCCTGGAGTCTATTAGATGAGCAGTTCTTC. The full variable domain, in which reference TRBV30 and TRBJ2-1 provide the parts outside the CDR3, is SQTIHQWPATLVQPVGSPLSLECTVEGTSNPNLYWYRQAAGRGLQLLFYSVGIGQISSEVPQNLSASRPQDRQFILSSKKLLLSDSGFYLCAWSLLDEQFFGPGTRLTVL.

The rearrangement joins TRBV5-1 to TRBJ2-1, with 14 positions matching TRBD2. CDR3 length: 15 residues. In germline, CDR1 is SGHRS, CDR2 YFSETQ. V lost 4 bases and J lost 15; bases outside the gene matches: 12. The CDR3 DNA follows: TGCGCCAGCAGCCGGGGACTAGCGGGAGAAGAGGCAGGGTTCTTC. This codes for CASSRGLAGEEAGFF.

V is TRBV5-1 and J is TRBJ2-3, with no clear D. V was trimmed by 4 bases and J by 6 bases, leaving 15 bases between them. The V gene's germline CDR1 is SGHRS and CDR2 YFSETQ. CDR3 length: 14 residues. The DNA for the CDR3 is TGCGCCAGCAGCCTGGGAACGATTCGGGATACGCAGTATTTT. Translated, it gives CASSLGTIRDTQYF.

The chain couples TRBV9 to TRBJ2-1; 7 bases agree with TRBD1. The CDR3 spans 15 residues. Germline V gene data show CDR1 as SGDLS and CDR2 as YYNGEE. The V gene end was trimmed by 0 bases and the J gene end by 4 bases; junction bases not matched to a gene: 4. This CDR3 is CASSVGRGQYNEQFF. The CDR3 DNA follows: TGTGCCAGCAGCGTAGGTAGGGGGCAATACAATGAGCAGTTCTTC.

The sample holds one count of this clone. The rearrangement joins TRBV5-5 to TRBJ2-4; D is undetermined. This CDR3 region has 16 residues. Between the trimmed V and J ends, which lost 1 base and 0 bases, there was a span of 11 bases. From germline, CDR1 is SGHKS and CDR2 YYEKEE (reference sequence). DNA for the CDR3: TGTGCCAGCAGCTTGCGACTGCAGCTAGCCAAAAACATTCAGTACTTC. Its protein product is CASSLRLQLAKNIQYF.

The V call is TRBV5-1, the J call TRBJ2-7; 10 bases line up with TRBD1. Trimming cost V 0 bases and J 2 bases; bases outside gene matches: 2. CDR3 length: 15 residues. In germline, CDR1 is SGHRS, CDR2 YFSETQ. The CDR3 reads CASSLEGTGAYEQYF. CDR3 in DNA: TGCGCCAGCAGCTTGGAAGGGACAGGGGCCTACGAGCAGTACTTC.

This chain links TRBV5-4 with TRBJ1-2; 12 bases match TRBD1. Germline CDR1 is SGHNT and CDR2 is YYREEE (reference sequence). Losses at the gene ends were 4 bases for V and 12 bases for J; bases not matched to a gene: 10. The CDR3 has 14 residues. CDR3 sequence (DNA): TGTGCCAGCAGCCCACCGGGACAGGGGGCGCGTCACACCTTC. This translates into CASSPPGQGARHTF.

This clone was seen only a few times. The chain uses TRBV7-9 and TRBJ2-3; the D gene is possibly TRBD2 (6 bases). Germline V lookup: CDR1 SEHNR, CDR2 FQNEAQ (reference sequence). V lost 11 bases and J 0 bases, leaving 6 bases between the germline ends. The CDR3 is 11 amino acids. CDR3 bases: TGTGCCGCGGGAAGCACAGATACGCAGTATTTT. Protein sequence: CAAGSTDTQYF.

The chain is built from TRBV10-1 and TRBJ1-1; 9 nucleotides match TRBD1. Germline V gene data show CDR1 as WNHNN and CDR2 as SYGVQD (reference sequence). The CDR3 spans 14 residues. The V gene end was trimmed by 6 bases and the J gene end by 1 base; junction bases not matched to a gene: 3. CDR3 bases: TGCGCCAGCAGCCTGGGACAGGGGAACACTGAAGCTTTCTTT. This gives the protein CASSLGQGNTEAFF.

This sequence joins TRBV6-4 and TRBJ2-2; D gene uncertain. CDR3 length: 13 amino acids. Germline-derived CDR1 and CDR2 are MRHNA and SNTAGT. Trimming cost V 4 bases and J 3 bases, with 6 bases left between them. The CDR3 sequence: CASSAQDTGELFF. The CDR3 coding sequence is TGTGCCAGCAGTGCTCAGGACACCGGGGAGCTGTTTTTT.

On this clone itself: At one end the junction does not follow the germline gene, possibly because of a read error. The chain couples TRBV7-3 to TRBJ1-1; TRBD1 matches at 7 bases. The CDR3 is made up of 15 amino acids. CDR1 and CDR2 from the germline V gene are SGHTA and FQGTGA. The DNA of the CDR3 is TGTGCCAGCAGCTTATCGGGGACAGTGAACAGTGAAGCTTTCTTT. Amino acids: CASSLSGTVNSEAFF.

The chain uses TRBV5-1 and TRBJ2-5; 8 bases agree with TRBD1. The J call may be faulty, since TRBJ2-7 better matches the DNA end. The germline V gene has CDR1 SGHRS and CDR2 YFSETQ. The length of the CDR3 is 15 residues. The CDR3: CASSIGQGHSYEQYF. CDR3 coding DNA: TGCGCCAGCAGCATCGGACAGGGCCACTCCTACGAGCAGTACTTC.

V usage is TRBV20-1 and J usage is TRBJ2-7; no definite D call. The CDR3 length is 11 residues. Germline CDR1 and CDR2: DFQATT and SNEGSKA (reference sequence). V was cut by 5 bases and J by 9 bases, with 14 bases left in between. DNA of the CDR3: TGCAGTGCTCCTAGTACCCTTGGGCAGTACTTC. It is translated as CSAPSTLGQYF.

CDR3 sequence (DNA): TGCGCCAGCAGCTCGGACACGGGTAATTCACCCCTCCACTTT. This sequence encodes CASSSDTGNSPLHF. The chain couples TRBV5-1 to TRBJ1-6, with D perhaps matching TRBD1 (5 bases). The CDR3 is 14 residues long. V gave up 3 bases and J gave up 6 bases, with 10 bases separating them. Germline assignment: CDR1 SGHRS and CDR2 YFSETQ.

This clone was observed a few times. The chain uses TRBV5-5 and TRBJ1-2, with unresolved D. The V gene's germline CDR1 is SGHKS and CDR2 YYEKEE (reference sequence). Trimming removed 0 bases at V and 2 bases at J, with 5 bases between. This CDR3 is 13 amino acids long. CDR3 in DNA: TGTGCCAGCAGCTTGGCCCTCAACTATGGCTACACCTTC. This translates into CASSLALNYGYTF.

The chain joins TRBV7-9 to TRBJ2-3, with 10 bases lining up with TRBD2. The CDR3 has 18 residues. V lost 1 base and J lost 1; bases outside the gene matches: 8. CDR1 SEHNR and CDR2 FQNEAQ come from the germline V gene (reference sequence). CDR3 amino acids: CASSLGSSGRYGTDTQYF. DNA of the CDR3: TGTGCCAGCAGCTTAGGGAGTAGCGGGAGGTACGGCACAGATACGCAGTATTTT.

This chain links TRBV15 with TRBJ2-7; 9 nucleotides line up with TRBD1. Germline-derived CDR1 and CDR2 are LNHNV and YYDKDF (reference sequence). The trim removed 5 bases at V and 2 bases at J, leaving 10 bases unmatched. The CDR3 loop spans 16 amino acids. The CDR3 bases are TGTGCCACCAGCCAACCGGGACAGGGTTTTACCTACGAGCAGTACTTC. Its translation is CATSQPGQGFTYEQYF.